This T cell receptor beta chain was captured in a study of cytomegalovirus exposure and HLA in healthy donors. PCR was performed using 60 Vbeta and 13 Jbeta primers. TCRdb's table, derived via immunoSEQ multiplex PCR, lists solely in-frame clones and lacks some. The data hold just over 150,000 clones, with less than 85% observed a single time. The CDR3 runs to 17 residues. V shed 0 bases and J shed 1 base, with 17 bases lying between them. Germline CDR1 is SGHRS and CDR2 is YFSETQ. This clonotype was obtained from a woman in her forties or fifties in good health and CMV-seropositive. Sequencing was performed on PBMCs. This rearrangement joins TRBV5-1 to TRBJ2-7; D is possibly TRBD2 (5 bases). The CDR3 loop reads CASSLVADSRGSYEQYF. The CDR3, as DNA: TGCGCCAGCAGCTTGGTTGCGGACTCTCGGGGTTCCTACGAGCAGTACTTC.